The 30 T cell receptor beta chains listed next were all sequenced from one sample in a study of blood T cell repertoires in COVID-19. TCRdb's table, derived via immunoSEQ multiplex PCR, lists solely in-frame clones and lacks some. The sample includes roughly 240,000 clones, roughly 82% of them seen just once. Material: peripheral blood. These receptor sequences come from a man aged 35-49 years who had recovered from COVID-19.

This rearrangement joins TRBV11-2 to TRBJ2-1; the match to TRBD1 covers 11 bases. The CDR3 contains 15 residues. V was pared by 4 bases and J by 6 bases, with 5 bases of the junction left unmatched. The germline gives CDR1 SGHAT, CDR2 FQNNGV. CDR3 nucleotides: TGTGCCAGCAGCTCCCGGGACAGGGGGATCAATGAGCAGTTCTTC. Its protein product is CASSSRDRGINEQFF.

The rearrangement uses TRBV11-3 and TRBJ2-2; tentatively, D is TRBD2 (7 bases). The CDR3 is 14 amino acids. Germline values: CDR1 SGHNT, CDR2 YENEEA. With 2 bases removed from V and 9 bases from J, the gap between germline ends came to 13 bases. CDR3 protein: CASSLTGRVRELFF. CDR3 coding DNA: TGTGCCAGCAGCTTAACAGGGAGGGTACGGGAGCTGTTTTTT.

This chain links TRBV5-1 with TRBJ2-3, with TRBD2 as a possible D gene (5 bases). From germline, CDR1 is SGHRS and CDR2 YFSETQ. This CDR3 has 15 amino acids. The V gene lost 0 bases and the J gene lost 0 bases, with 8 bases spanning the gap. The CDR3 region has the DNA TGCGCCAGCAGCTTGGAGAGGACTAGCACAGATACGCAGTATTTT. Translated: CASSLERTSTDTQYF. Full variable domain (remainder filled in from reference TRBV5-1 and TRBJ2-3): KAGVTQTPRYLIKTRGQQVTLSCSPISGHRSVSWYQQTPGQGLQFLFEYFSETQRNKGNFPGRFSGRQFSNSRSEMNVSTLELGDSALYLCASSLERTSTDTQYFGPGTRLTVL.

The chain carries TRBV5-4 and TRBJ2-7, with D possibly matching TRBD1 (5 bases). CDR1 is SGHNT, CDR2 YYREEE, per germline (reference sequence). The CDR3 has 14 amino acids. The ends were cut back, 3 bases at V and 5 bases at J, with 15 bases in the middle. CDR3 nucleotide sequence: TGTGCCAGCAGCTCCGGGTCCCTCAGGGACGAGCAGTACTTC. Protein: CASSSGSLRDEQYF.

The chain employs TRBV7-8 and TRBJ1-3; unclear D gene. Germline V gives CDR1 SGHVS, CDR2 FQNEAQ. The V end was cut by 5 bases, the J end by 2 bases, with 10 bases between. The CDR3 is 14 amino acids. The CDR3 here is CASSPLLAGNTIYF. CDR3 DNA: TGTGCCAGCAGCCCGCTGTTAGCTGGAAACACCATATATTTT.

The J gene is TRBJ2-3, the V gene TRBV9; 7 bases are shared with TRBD2. Germline trimming cut 3 bases from V and 2 bases from J; bases unmatched to any gene: 9. This CDR3 has 16 residues. Germline CDR1 SGDLS, CDR2 YYNGEE. Written as DNA, the CDR3 is TGTGCCAGCAGCGCTACTAGCGCCGGCTTCACAGATACGCAGTATTTT. Translation: CASSATSAGFTDTQYF.

The chain carries TRBV5-4 and TRBJ1-2; a weak D match, TRBD1 (6 bases). The germline CDR1 and CDR2 sequences are SGHNT and YYREEE (reference sequence). This CDR3 has 13 amino acids. The V and J ends lost 3 bases and 7 bases respectively, with 13 bases between them. The CDR3 DNA reads as TGTGCCAGCAGCTCGCCACAGGGCGGTGGCTACACCTTC. This sequence encodes CASSSPQGGGYTF.

The rearrangement joins TRBV2 to TRBJ2-2, with 8 bases matching TRBD1. CDR1 is SNHLY and CDR2 is FYNNEI in the germline V gene. V was clipped by 7 bases and J by 5 bases; unmatched bases: 9. The CDR3 runs to 15 residues. CDR3 sequence: CASTPGQGGTGELFF. CDR3 coding DNA: TGTGCCAGCACCCCCGGACAGGGCGGAACCGGGGAGCTGTTTTTT.

The chain links TRBV18 to TRBJ2-7; a possible D gene is TRBD2 (6 bases). The V gene lost 3 bases and the J gene lost 6 bases, with 15 bases spanning the gap. The germline gives CDR1 KGHSH, CDR2 LQKENI. The CDR3 runs 14 residues. In DNA, the CDR3 is TGTGCCAGCTCACCTGGGGCGGGGAGTCCCGAGCAGTACTTC. This codes for CASSPGAGSPEQYF.

This clone showed up just a few times. This chain joins TRBV6-5 and TRBJ2-7; maybe TRBD1 (6 bases). Trimming took 11 bases from V and 2 from J, leaving 16 bases between them. This CDR3 has 13 residues. The V gene's germline CDR1 is MNHEY and CDR2 SVGAGI. The CDR3 bases are TGTGCCGCCAAGCACAGGGAACCCTACGAGCAGTACTTC. Protein: CAAKHREPYEQYF.

This chain links TRBV27 with TRBJ1-6; D call uncertain. Trimming took off 3 bases at V and 9 bases at J, with 6 bases between the two ends. This CDR3 contains 12 residues. The germline CDR1 and CDR2 sequences are MNHEY and SMNVEV (reference sequence). CDR3 nucleotides: TGTGCCAGCAGTTTCTCGGGTTCACCCCTCCACTTT. Amino acids: CASSFSGSPLHF.

J is TRBJ2-1 and V is TRBV7-2, with TRBD2 matching 8 bases. The CDR3 extends over 15 amino acids. The J segment lost 6 bases and the V segment lost 2 bases, leaving 6 bases of the junction unmatched. Germline V lookup: CDR1 SGHTA, CDR2 FQGNSA. CDR3 sequence reads: CASSLLREGLNEQFF. Here the CDR3 DNA reads TGTGCCAGCAGCTTACTCCGGGAGGGCCTCAATGAGCAGTTCTTC.

This clone occurred a few times. The genes are TRBV6-5 and TRBJ2-7; 8 nucleotides align to TRBD1. The V and J ends lost 2 bases and 5 bases, in that order; junction bases with no gene match: 5. Germline V CDR1 and CDR2: MNHEY, SVGAGI. CDR3 length: 14 residues. This CDR3 is CASSYGNRGNEQYF. CDR3 in DNA: TGTGCCAGCAGTTACGGTAACAGGGGGAACGAGCAGTACTTC.

CDR3 coding DNA: TGTGCCAGCAGCTACGGACACACCTACGAGCAGTACTTC. This encodes CASSYGHTYEQYF. This chain joins TRBV5-5 and TRBJ2-7; D may be TRBD1 (5 bases). In germline, CDR1 is SGHKS, CDR2 YYEKEE (reference sequence). The CDR3 is made up of 13 amino acids. Trimming shortened V by 3 bases and J by 2 bases, and 9 bases separated the two germline ends.

This clone showed up many times. The gene calls are TRBV5-5 and TRBJ1-1; tentatively, D is TRBD1 (6 bases). This CDR3 has 17 residues. CDR1 is SGHKS and CDR2 is YYEKEE in the germline V gene (reference sequence). Trimming cost V 0 bases and J 4 bases, with 19 bases left between them. This CDR3 reads CASSLGYRDTGVTEAFF. The DNA for the CDR3 is TGTGCCAGCAGCTTGGGGTATCGGGACACAGGCGTCACTGAAGCTTTCTTT.

The V gene is TRBV29-1, the J gene TRBJ2-3, with TRBD2 matching 8 bases. V gave up 6 bases and J gave up 4 bases; unmatched junction bases: 9. This CDR3 spans 14 amino acids. Germline CDR1 SQVTM, CDR2 ANQGSEA. CDR3 sequence: CSVVWRGASDTQYF. Here the CDR3 DNA reads TGCAGCGTGGTCTGGCGGGGGGCTTCAGATACGCAGTATTTT.

This rearrangement joins TRBV2 to TRBJ1-5, with unresolved D. Trimming stripped 7 bases from V and 0 bases from J, with 7 bases between. Germline V lookup: CDR1 SNHLY, CDR2 FYNNEI. This CDR3 comprises 13 residues. CDR3 bases: TGTGCCAGCAACAGTAATAGCAATCAGCCCCAGCATTTT. Its protein product is CASNSNSNQPQHF.

This clone occurred a few times. The chain combines TRBV2 with TRBJ1-1; D gene ambiguous. The germline V gene has CDR1 SNHLY and CDR2 FYNNEI. The CDR3 extends over 13 amino acids. Trimming took 5 bases from V and 5 from J, leaving 12 bases between them. CDR3 amino acids: CASSPQTGTEAFF. In DNA, the CDR3 is TGTGCCAGCAGTCCCCAGACGGGTACTGAAGCTTTCTTT.

The rearrangement uses TRBV9 and TRBJ1-1; D is uncertain. The CDR3 loop spans 15 amino acids. The germline CDR1 and CDR2 sequences are SGDLS and YYNGEE. The V end lost 3 bases, the J end lost 1 base, and 13 bases lay between the germline ends. CDR3 nucleotides: TGTGCCAGCAGCGCTTCGTCAAAGAGGAACACTGAAGCTTTCTTT. It yields the protein CASSASSKRNTEAFF.

For the CDR3, the DNA is TGTGCCAGCAGTGAAATGGGGGACAGGGCTGTCTATGGCTACACCTTC. This gives the protein CASSEMGDRAVYGYTF. The V and J genes are TRBV6-1 and TRBJ1-2; TRBD1 matches at 9 bases. Germline loops: CDR1 MNHNS, CDR2 SASEGT. This CDR3 has 16 residues. The V segment lost 2 bases and the J segment 4 bases; nucleotides outside the gene matches: 8.

This sequence joins TRBV6-2 or TRBV6-3 and TRBJ2-5; TRBD2 matches at 9 bases. Trimming at V came to 6 bases and at J to 4 bases, leaving 6 bases not matched to a gene. The germline CDR1 and CDR2 sequences are MNHEY and SVGEGT. The CDR3 runs 14 residues. CDR3 loop: CASRPSGAIETQYF. As DNA, the CDR3 is TGTGCCAGCAGGCCTAGCGGGGCGATAGAGACCCAGTACTTC.

J is TRBJ2-7 and V is TRBV30; the match to TRBD1 covers 9 bases. V dropped 3 bases and J dropped 7; count of bases not matched to a gene: 4. The CDR3 contains 12 residues. CDR1 and CDR2 (germline): GTSNPN, SVGIG (reference sequence). The chain's CDR3 is CAWSETGGEQYF. The CDR3 DNA follows: TGTGCCTGGAGCGAGACAGGGGGGGAGCAGTACTTC. Full variable domain (rest looked up from reference TRBV30 and TRBJ2-7): SQTIHQWPATLVQPVGSPLSLECTVEGTSNPNLYWYRQAAGRGLQLLFYSVGIGQISSEVPQNLSASRPQDRQFILSSKKLLLSDSGFYLCAWSETGGEQYFGPGTRLTVT.

Here the CDR3 reads CASRQQGPQETQYF. The CDR3, as DNA: TGCGCCAGCAGACAACAGGGGCCTCAAGAGACCCAGTACTTC. The chain carries TRBV5-1 and TRBJ2-5; 7 bases fit TRBD1. The CDR3 contains 14 residues. Trimming took 5 bases from V and 2 from J; bases not matched to a gene: 6. Per germline, CDR1 SGHRS and CDR2 YFSETQ.

This clone was detected once. CDR3: CASSQGARGETQYF. CDR3 bases: TGCGCCAGCAGCCAAGGAGCTAGGGGGGAGACCCAGTACTTC. This chain links TRBV4-1 with TRBJ2-5, with a weak D call TRBD1 (6 bases). This CDR3 spans 14 amino acids. The V end was cut by 1 base, the J end by 5 bases, with 11 bases between. Germline CDR1 MGHRA, CDR2 YSYEKL.

J is TRBJ2-1 and V is TRBV19; 12 bases fit TRBD2. Trimming removed 6 bases from V and 4 bases from J; junction bases left unmatched: 7. Germline V CDR1 and CDR2: LNHDA, SQIVND (reference sequence). The CDR3 spans 16 residues. Here the CDR3 DNA reads TGTGCCAGTAGACCGACTAGCGGGAGTCAATACAATGAGCAGTTCTTC. Encoded protein: CASRPTSGSQYNEQFF.

The V and J genes are TRBV9 and TRBJ2-7; perhaps TRBD1 as D (6 bases). This CDR3 region has 15 residues. Trimming stripped 4 bases from V and 5 bases from J, with 19 bases between. Germline V lookup: CDR1 SGDLS, CDR2 YYNGEE. CDR3 sequence (DNA): TGTGCCAGCAGCATCAGACCACAGGGTTACCACGAGCAGTACTTC. Residues: CASSIRPQGYHEQYF.

The rearrangement uses TRBV7-9 and TRBJ2-7; TRBD2 matches at 8 bases. The trim removed 4 bases at V and 4 bases at J, leaving 9 bases unmatched. The CDR3 loop spans 15 amino acids. The germline gives CDR1 SEHNR, CDR2 FQNEAQ (reference sequence). The CDR3 bases are TGTGCCAGCAGCTCCAACCAGCGGGAGAAGTACGAGCAGTACTTC. Protein product: CASSSNQREKYEQYF. Complete variable domain (other parts from reference TRBV7-9 and TRBJ2-7): DTGVSQNPRHKITKRGQNVTFRCDPISEHNRLYWYRQTLGQGPEFLTYFQNEAQLEKSRLLSDRFSAERPKGSFSTLEIQRTEQGDSAMYLCASSSNQREKYEQYFGPGTRLTVT.

The chain combines TRBV9 with TRBJ2-1, with TRBD2 identical over 9 bases. The CDR3 is 15 amino acids. Germline values: CDR1 SGDLS, CDR2 YYNGEE. Unmatched junction bases numbered 2, after V lost 0 bases and J lost 4 bases. In nucleotides, the CDR3 is TGTGCCAGCAGCGTAGTAGCGGGGGTGTACAATGAGCAGTTCTTC. Protein product: CASSVVAGVYNEQFF.

J is TRBJ2-1 and V is TRBV27, with D uncertain. CDR1 and CDR2 from the germline V gene are MNHEY and SMNVEV (reference sequence). V lost 5 bases, J lost 0 bases, and 8 bases lay in between. There are 14 residues in the CDR3. The chain's CDR3 is CASSHGGSYNEQFF. DNA for the CDR3: TGTGCCAGCAGTCACGGTGGCTCCTACAATGAGCAGTTCTTC.

This chain links TRBV7-2 with TRBJ2-3, with D perhaps matching TRBD2 (5 bases). The germline V gene has CDR1 SGHTA and CDR2 FQGNSA. This CDR3 has 16 amino acids. With 3 bases removed from V and 6 bases from J, the gap between germline ends came to 19 bases. The CDR3: CASSFMTLGTSDTQYF. Here the CDR3 DNA reads TGTGCCAGCAGCTTTATGACTCTGGGTACTAGTGATACGCAGTATTTT.